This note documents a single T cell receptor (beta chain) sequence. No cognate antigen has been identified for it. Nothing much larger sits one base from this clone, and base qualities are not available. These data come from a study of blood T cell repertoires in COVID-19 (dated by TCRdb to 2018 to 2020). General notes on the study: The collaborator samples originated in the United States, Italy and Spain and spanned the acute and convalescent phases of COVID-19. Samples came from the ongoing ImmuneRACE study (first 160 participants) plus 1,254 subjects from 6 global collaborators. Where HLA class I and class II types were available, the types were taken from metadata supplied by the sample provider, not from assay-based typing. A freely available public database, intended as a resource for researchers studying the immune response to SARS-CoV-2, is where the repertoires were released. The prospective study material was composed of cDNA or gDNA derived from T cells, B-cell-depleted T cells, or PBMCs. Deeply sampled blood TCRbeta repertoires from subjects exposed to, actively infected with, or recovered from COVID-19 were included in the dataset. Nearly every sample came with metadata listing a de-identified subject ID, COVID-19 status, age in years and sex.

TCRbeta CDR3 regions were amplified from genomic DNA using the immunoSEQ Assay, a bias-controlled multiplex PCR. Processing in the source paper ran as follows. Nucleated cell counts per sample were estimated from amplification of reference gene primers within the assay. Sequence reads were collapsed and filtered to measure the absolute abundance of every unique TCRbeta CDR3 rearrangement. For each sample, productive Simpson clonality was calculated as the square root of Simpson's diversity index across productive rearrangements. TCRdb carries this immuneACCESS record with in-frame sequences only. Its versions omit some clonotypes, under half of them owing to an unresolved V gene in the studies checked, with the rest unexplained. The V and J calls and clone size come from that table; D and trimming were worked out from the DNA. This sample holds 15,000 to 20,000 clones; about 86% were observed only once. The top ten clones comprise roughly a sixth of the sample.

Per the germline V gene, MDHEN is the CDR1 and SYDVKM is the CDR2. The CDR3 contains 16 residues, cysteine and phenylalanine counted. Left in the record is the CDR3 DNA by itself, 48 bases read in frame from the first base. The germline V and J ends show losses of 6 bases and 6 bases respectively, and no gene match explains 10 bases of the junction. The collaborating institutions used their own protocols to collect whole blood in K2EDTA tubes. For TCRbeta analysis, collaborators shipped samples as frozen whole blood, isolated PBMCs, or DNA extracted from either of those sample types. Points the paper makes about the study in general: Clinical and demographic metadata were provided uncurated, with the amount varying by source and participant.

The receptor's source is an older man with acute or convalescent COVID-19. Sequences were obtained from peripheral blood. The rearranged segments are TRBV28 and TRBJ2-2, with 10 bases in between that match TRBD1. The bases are TGTGCCAGCAGCACGACGGGACAGGGGATAGCCGGGGAGCTGTTTTTT. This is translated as CASSTTGQGIAGELFF.